This T cell receptor (beta chain) was retrieved from a study of T-cell reconstitution after alpha-beta-depleted transplantation in children. The J segment lost 6 bases and the V segment lost 5 bases, leaving 9 bases of the junction unmatched. Germline lookup yields CDR1 MNHEY and CDR2 SVGAGI. This CDR3 has 15 amino acids. For TCRbeta, the library was prepared with unique molecular identifiers. One entry per CDR3 protein, called by TCRdb with MiXCR from the PCR reads. The top ten hold more than 2% of the sample, which has about 500,000 distinct CDR3 sequences, approximately 30% seen once. This clonotype has just a few counts.

V usage is TRBV6-5 and J usage is TRBJ2-1; 8 positions agree with TRBD2. The material was PBMCs from the stem cell graft donor, obtained from the stem cell graft. The sequence derives from a human donor who donated a stem cell graft to a child with aplastic anemia. The CDR3 DNA follows: TGTGCCAGCAGTGTACTTCGGACTAGCAGCAATGAGCAGTTCTTC. Protein: CASSVLRTSSNEQFF.